One TCR beta chain is described in this entry. With V trimmed by 3 bases and J by 3 bases, 12 bases remained unmatched. There are 17 residues in the CDR3. Germline V gene data show CDR1 as LNHDA and CDR2 as SQIVND (reference sequence). The entry originates in a study of blood T cell repertoires in COVID-19. As for the study in general: Sources were T cells, B-cell-depleted T cells, or PBMCs; the material itself was cDNA or gDNA.

In the authors' methods: Reference gene primers were amplified, and this amplification served to estimate nucleated cell counts. Method: immunoSEQ multiplex PCR; TCRdb's copy keeps in-frame clones and lacks some. That table supplies the V and J calls and clone size; D and trimming were determined from the DNA. The sample has tens of thousands of clones; 84% are singletons. The rearrangement links TRBV19 to TRBJ2-3; 7 nucleotides agree with TRBD1. The sample taken for sequencing was peripheral blood. The clonotype comes from a woman aged 80 or older with acute or convalescent COVID-19. CDR3 sequence (DNA): TGTGCCAGTAGTATCCAAGCAAGGGGGCCGGGGACAGATACGCAGTATTTT. Protein sequence: CASSIQARGPGTDTQYF.